This T cell receptor (beta chain) was recovered during a study of blood T cell repertoires in COVID-19. Participants, about 18 to 100 years old, spanned 25 or so US areas. Germline V CDR1 and CDR2: SGHNT, YYREEE (reference sequence). There are 17 residues in the CDR3. V shed 0 bases and J 6 bases; nucleotides not matched to a gene: 8. Assay used: immunoSEQ multiplex PCR; TCRdb lists only in-frame clones, some missing. The sample shows about 430,000 clones, 88% of them seen only once. The genes are TRBV5-4 and TRBJ2-1; 11 nucleotides align to TRBD2. The source of this sequence is a woman under 30 who had been exposed to COVID-19. The specimen sequenced was PBMCs or T cells enriched from blood (not recorded which). CDR3 protein: CASSLALLAGEGNEQFF. Here the CDR3 DNA reads TGTGCCAGCAGCTTGGCCTTACTAGCGGGAGAGGGCAATGAGCAGTTCTTC. The full variable domain, its missing parts supplied by reference TRBV5-4 and TRBJ2-1, is ETGVTQSPTHLIKTRGQQVTLRCSSQSGHNTVSWYQQALGQGPQFIFQYYREEENGRGNFPPRFSGLQFPNYSSELNVNALELDDSALYLCASSLALLAGEGNEQFFGPGTRLTVL.